This entry lists 21 T cell receptor beta chains sequenced from one sample in a study of regulatory dendritic cells for organ transplantation. Method: immunoSEQ multiplex PCR; TCRdb's copy keeps in-frame clones and lacks some. The data hold around 30,000 clones, with roughly 85% observed a single time. Sequenced input: naive CD4+ T cells from blood. Sample subset: CD45RA+ naive T cells. These receptors were collected from a human donor in good health.

This clone is a singleton in its sample. The rearrangement links TRBV4-1 to TRBJ2-1; 8 bases map to TRBD1. With 1 base clipped from V and 15 bases from J, the junction kept 17 bases outside the gene matches. CDR1 is MGHRA, CDR2 YSYEKL, per germline. This CDR3 has 16 amino acids. CDR3 DNA: TGCGCCAGCAGCCAAGGAAGCACCGAGGCCCGGACAGGGCTGTTCTTC. Translating it yields CASSQGSTEARTGLFF.

This chain links TRBV5-4 with TRBJ1-4; no definite D call. The CDR3 sequence is 13 residues long. V lost 2 bases and J lost 5, with 7 bases in between. Germline assignment: CDR1 SGHNT and CDR2 YYREEE (reference sequence). The CDR3 spells CASSFWRNEKLFF. For the CDR3, the DNA is TGTGCCAGCAGCTTTTGGAGGAATGAAAAACTGTTTTTT.

This chain uses TRBV5-1 with TRBJ1-2; D may be TRBD1 (5 bases). The CDR3 is 18 residues long. V was cut by 4 bases and J by 0 bases, with 22 bases left in between. Germline V CDR1 and CDR2: SGHRS, YFSETQ. This chain's CDR3 is CASSSWQGKSPANYGYTF. CDR3 nucleotides: TGCGCCAGCAGCAGTTGGCAGGGCAAATCCCCAGCTAACTATGGCTACACCTTC.

The chain joins TRBV6-1 to TRBJ1-2; TRBD1 is a possible D gene (5 bases). The CDR3 loop spans 14 amino acids. Germline V CDR1 and CDR2: MNHNS, SASEGT. Deletions cut 5 bases from V and 3 bases from J, with 13 bases between. CDR3 sequence reads: CASSPRGGYYGYTF. The CDR3 nucleotides are TGTGCCAGCAGTCCGCGGGGGGGGTACTATGGCTACACCTTC.

This chain connects TRBV11-2 to TRBJ1-6; D is uncertain. CDR3 length equals 14 residues. From germline, CDR1 is SGHAT and CDR2 FQNNGV. The V gene lost 1 base and the J gene lost 7 bases, with 8 bases spanning the gap. The CDR3 spells CASSLVGRNSPLHF. CDR3 sequence (DNA): TGTGCCAGCAGCTTAGTAGGGAGGAATTCACCCCTCCACTTT.

The J gene is TRBJ1-1, the V gene TRBV5-1; a weak D match, TRBD1 (5 bases). The CDR3 is 14 residues long. The V gene's germline CDR1 is SGHRS and CDR2 YFSETQ. The V and J ends lost 2 bases and 3 bases respectively, with 11 bases between them. CDR3 in amino acids: CASSFSGGDTEAFF. CDR3 sequence (DNA): TGCGCCAGCAGCTTCTCGGGGGGGGACACTGAAGCTTTCTTT.

V gene TRBV6-1 combines with J gene TRBJ2-5; TRBD1 might be the D (5 bases). CDR3 length: 14 residues. The germline gives CDR1 MNHNS, CDR2 SASEGT. V was clipped by 3 bases and J by 5 bases, with 13 bases between them. The CDR3 loop reads CASSDRGSEETQYF. CDR3 bases: TGTGCCAGCAGTGATAGGGGCTCCGAGGAGACCCAGTACTTC.

The chain carries TRBV6-1 and TRBJ2-5; D uncertain. V dropped 3 bases and J dropped 4 bases, with 12 bases sitting between them. Germline loops: CDR1 MNHNS, CDR2 SASEGT. The CDR3 extends over 14 amino acids. The CDR3 sequence: CASSDPAVGETQYF. The DNA of the CDR3 is TGTGCCAGCAGTGATCCGGCGGTGGGAGAGACCCAGTACTTC.

This clone has more than one count but fewer than ten. The gene calls are TRBV7-9 and TRBJ1-5; unclear D gene. Germline V gene data show CDR1 as SEHNR and CDR2 as FQNEAQ (reference sequence). V was shortened by 7 bases and J by 11 bases, with 18 bases between the two germline ends. This CDR3 contains 13 residues. CDR3 nucleotides: TGTGCCAGCACCATCCAAGAGGGAGGGTCCCAGCATTTT. Protein sequence: CASTIQEGGSQHF.

The chain is built from TRBV11-3 and TRBJ2-1, with TRBD1 matching 9 bases. The CDR3 totals 16 residues. In germline, CDR1 is SGHNT, CDR2 YENEEA. Germline trimming cut 4 bases from V and 0 bases from J; bases unmatched to any gene: 4. CDR3 in DNA: TGTGCCAGCAGCTCCACAGGGGGCGGCTCCTACAATGAGCAGTTCTTC. This codes for CASSSTGGGSYNEQFF.

The chain recombines TRBV5-1 with TRBJ2-4; 8 bases agree with TRBD2. The CDR3 is 13 residues long. Germline V gives CDR1 SGHRS, CDR2 YFSETQ. Trimming at V came to 3 bases and at J to 7 bases, leaving 3 bases not matched to a gene. As DNA, the CDR3 is TGCGCCAGCAGCTCGGGGGGGCGGAACATTCAGTACTTC. Protein sequence: CASSSGGRNIQYF.

The chain combines TRBV5-1 with TRBJ1-6; 7 nucleotides agree with TRBD1. The CDR3 covers 14 residues. Germline CDR1 reads SGHRS; CDR2 reads YFSETQ. Unmatched junction bases numbered 12, after V lost 4 bases and J lost 14 bases. The CDR3 spells CASSMTGPRSALHF. The CDR3 DNA follows: TGCGCCAGCAGCATGACAGGGCCCCGTTCGGCCCTCCACTTT.

Worth noting for this clone: Other DNA sequences in this specimen translate into the identical CDR3. The V gene is TRBV5-6, the J gene TRBJ2-1; D ambiguous. V dropped 3 bases and J dropped 4 bases, with 2 bases sitting between them. Per the germline V gene, CDR1 is SGHDT and CDR2 is YYEEEE. The CDR3 sequence is 11 residues long. The CDR3 sequence: CASSSYNEQFF. DNA of the CDR3: TGTGCCAGCAGCTCGTACAATGAGCAGTTCTTC.

This chain joins TRBV5-4 and TRBJ2-5, with D uncertain. Per germline, CDR1 SGHNT and CDR2 YYREEE (reference sequence). Deletions cut 4 bases from V and 1 base from J, with 20 bases between. CDR3 length: 17 residues. In DNA form, the CDR3 reads TGTGCCAGCAGCCCCGGTGGCAGCGTTCCAATCCAAGAGACCCAGTACTTC. It codes for CASSPGGSVPIQETQYF.

The chain joins TRBV7-2 to TRBJ1-2, with unresolved D. Trimming pared 2 bases from V and 4 bases from J, leaving 5 bases between. The CDR3 totals 12 residues. Germline loops: CDR1 SGHTA, CDR2 FQGNSA. This chain's CDR3 is CASSLSPYGYTF. Written as DNA, the CDR3 is TGTGCCAGCAGCTTAAGCCCCTATGGCTACACCTTC.

The J gene is TRBJ2-5, the V gene TRBV5-6; 10 nucleotides agree with TRBD2. The CDR3 extends over 17 amino acids. Germline V gene sequence: CDR1 SGHDT, CDR2 YYEEEE. V shed 2 bases, J shed 2 bases, and the junction held 9 bases outside the gene matches. The CDR3 here is CASSLAGGLNGQETQYF. DNA for the CDR3: TGTGCCAGCAGCTTAGCGGGGGGGCTCAATGGACAAGAGACCCAGTACTTC.

J is TRBJ2-1 and V is TRBV11-2, with TRBD2 matching 9 bases. V was pared by 5 bases and J by 8 bases, with 16 bases of the junction left unmatched. Germline loops: CDR1 SGHAT, CDR2 FQNNGV. CDR3 size: 17 residues. CDR3 coding DNA: TGTGCCAGCAGCCGCTGGTTGCGGGGACTAGCATCCCATGAGCAGTTCTTC. Protein: CASSRWLRGLASHEQFF.

The chain has TRBV5-6 and TRBJ1-5, with a tentative D call TRBD1 (6 bases). CDR1 and CDR2 (germline): SGHDT, YYEEEE. Between the trimmed V and J ends, which lost 1 base and 4 bases, there was a span of 18 bases. The CDR3 loop spans 17 amino acids. The CDR3 DNA follows: TGTGCCAGCAGCTTGTATGTGGGAGTCAGGGGTAATCAGCCCCAGCATTTT. It encodes CASSLYVGVRGNQPQHF.

This clone was counted a few times. This sequence joins TRBV5-4 and TRBJ1-1; no reliable D call. Germline CDR1 and CDR2: SGHNT and YYREEE (reference sequence). Trimming removed 0 bases at V and 0 bases at J, with 3 bases between. This CDR3 has 13 amino acids. The CDR3 reads CASSLGVNTEAFF. As DNA, the CDR3 is TGTGCCAGCAGCTTGGGAGTGAACACTGAAGCTTTCTTT.

The chain couples TRBV5-1 to TRBJ2-3; 12 nucleotides agree with TRBD2. The CDR3 consists of 15 residues. Unmatched junction bases numbered 2, after V lost 1 base and J lost 5 bases. Germline-derived CDR1 and CDR2 are SGHRS and YFSETQ. The CDR3 here is CASSLSSGGEDTQYF. The CDR3 bases are TGCGCCAGCAGCTTGTCTAGCGGGGGGGAAGATACGCAGTATTTT.

This clone turned up a few times. The chain recombines TRBV6-5 with TRBJ1-1; D possibly corresponds to TRBD1 (5 bases). Per the germline V gene, CDR1 is MNHEY and CDR2 is SVGAGI. This CDR3 spans 14 amino acids. Trimming cost V 6 bases and J 1 base, with 12 bases left between them. The CDR3 DNA sequence: TGTGCCAGCAGCCCCGGAAGGGGGAACACTGAAGCTTTCTTT. It translates to CASSPGRGNTEAFF.